This TCR beta chain was recovered during a study of CD8+ T cells in alopecia areata. General study results and limits: Clonality was higher in lesional than normal scalp, especially in alopecia totalis/universalis. In scalp, tofacitinib significantly decreased clonality and expanded CD8+ clones among the top 100.

Trimming left V 6 bases short and J 2 bases short, with 5 bases between. The germline V gene encodes CDR1 SQVTM and CDR2 ANQGSEA. This CDR3 has 10 amino acids. Isolated RNA was reverse transcribed into cDNA used as the sequencing template. TCRdb keeps only in-frame clones here, not all; method: immunoSEQ multiplex PCR. The profile shows approximately 200,000 clones, 40% to 45% of them singletons. This clone was observed many times. Its antigen is undetermined. Treatment of the sample: oral pan-JAK inhibitor, 5-10 mg twice daily. This specimen consisted of CD4+ T cells sorted from blood, obtained at approximately week 39, from a patient treated with tofacitinib. The clonotype originates from a human donor with alopecia areata. The J gene is TRBJ2-7, the V gene TRBV29-1, with D possibly being TRBD2 (5 bases). CDR3 nucleotide sequence: TGCAGCGTCGGGACCTACGAGCAGTACTTC. Encoded protein: CSVGTYEQYF.